The 8 T cell receptor beta chains presented below share a single source sample, sequenced in a study of Ad26.COV2.S vaccination and SARS-CoV-2 variants. The treatment was: some 20 received Ad26.COV2.S at low or high dose, single or two shots; about 5 received placebo; per-sample allocation not given. Specimen acquisition occurred on day 63 following the initial vaccine or placebo injection. Profiled with immunoSEQ multiplex PCR; TCRdb holds only in-frame clones, not every one. The sample shows hundreds of thousands of clones, around 89% of them seen only once. Specimen: peripheral blood, collected in a trial of Ad26.COV2.S vaccine versus placebo. These receptors all stem from a person aged 18 to 65 who received the Ad26.COV2.S COVID-19 vaccine or a placebo.

The chain links TRBV12-3 or TRBV12-4 to TRBJ2-2; D is uncertain. This CDR3 is 11 amino acids long. V was trimmed by 5 bases and J by 6 bases, leaving 4 bases between them. The DNA of the CDR3 is TGTGCCAGCAGTCCGGCCGGGGAGCTGTTTTTT. It translates to CASSPAGELFF.

This clone was counted a few times. The chain uses TRBV6-2 or TRBV6-3 and TRBJ1-1; TRBD1 agrees at 9 bases. The CDR3 is 15 residues long. Per germline, CDR1 MNHEY and CDR2 SVGEGT. Trimming at V came to 4 bases and at J to 4 bases, leaving 7 bases not matched to a gene. CDR3 amino acids: CASSSGTGYFTEAFF. The DNA of the CDR3 is TGTGCCAGCAGTTCCGGGACAGGGTATTTCACTGAAGCTTTCTTT.

This clone is a singleton in its sample. Other DNA sequences of this sample code for an identical CDR3. This sequence joins TRBV5-1 and TRBJ1-2; D unclear. This CDR3 is 13 amino acids long. Trimming shortened V by 0 bases and J by 3 bases, and 6 bases separated the two germline ends. CDR1 SGHRS and CDR2 YFSETQ come from the germline V gene. CDR3 loop: CASSLAGDYGYTF. The CDR3, as DNA: TGCGCCAGCAGCTTGGCAGGAGACTATGGCTACACCTTC. Using reference TRBV5-1 and TRBJ1-2 for the parts outside the CDR3, the full variable domain is KAGVTQTPRYLIKTRGQQVTLSCSPISGHRSVSWYQQTPGQGLQFLFEYFSETQRNKGNFPGRFSGRQFSNSRSEMNVSTLELGDSALYLCASSLAGDYGYTFGSGTRLTVV.

The chain combines TRBV5-4 with TRBJ2-1, with 9 bases matching TRBD2. The CDR3 is 16 residues long. Unmatched junction bases numbered 5, after V lost 0 bases and J lost 4 bases. Per the germline V gene, CDR1 is SGHNT and CDR2 is YYREEE (reference sequence). CDR3 nucleotide sequence: TGTGCCAGCAGCTTGGTGGCTAGCGGGGCTTACAATGAGCAGTTCTTC. It translates to CASSLVASGAYNEQFF. The full variable domain, in which reference TRBV5-4 and TRBJ2-1 provide the parts outside the CDR3, is ETGVTQSPTHLIKTRGQQVTLRCSSQSGHNTVSWYQQALGQGPQFIFQYYREEENGRGNFPPRFSGLQFPNYSSELNVNALELDDSALYLCASSLVASGAYNEQFFGPGTRLTVL.

This chain joins TRBV3-1 (or the pseudogene TRBV3-2) and TRBJ1-1; no clear D. The CDR3 is 17 amino acids. Germline V gene data show CDR1 as LGHDT and CDR2 as YNNKEL (reference sequence). Trimming took off 4 bases at V and 0 bases at J, with 18 bases between the two ends. CDR3 region: CASSPEGIPSMNTEAFF. Written as DNA, the CDR3 is TGTGCCAGCAGCCCGGAAGGGATCCCCAGCATGAACACTGAAGCTTTCTTT.

The V call is TRBV19, the J call TRBJ1-6; 8 bases fit TRBD1. CDR1 is LNHDA, CDR2 SQIVND, per germline (reference sequence). V was clipped by 9 bases and J by 2 bases; unmatched bases: 6. The CDR3 sequence is 15 residues long. Here the CDR3 DNA reads TGTGCCAGCTGCAGGGGGCATGCCTATAATTCACCCCTCCACTTT. It translates to CASCRGHAYNSPLHF.

Comment on this clone: The same CDR3 also results from other DNA sequences found in this sample. The chain links TRBV10-2 to TRBJ2-5, with 9 bases identical to TRBD2. This CDR3 has 13 residues. J lost 4 bases, V lost 6 bases, and 3 bases had no gene match. CDR1 and CDR2 from the germline V gene are WSHSY and SAAADI. The chain's CDR3 is CASRPAGGETQYF. The DNA of the CDR3 is TGCGCCAGCAGGCCAGCGGGAGGAGAGACCCAGTACTTC.

The genes are TRBV7-8 and TRBJ1-5; TRBD1 is a possible D gene (6 bases). V was trimmed by 4 bases and J by 4 bases, leaving 17 bases between them. The CDR3 contains 16 residues. The germline CDR1 and CDR2 sequences are SGHVS and FQNEAQ. In DNA form, the CDR3 reads TGTGCCAGCAGCTCTCGGGGGGCAGGCATTAATCAGCCCCAGCATTTT. Translation: CASSSRGAGINQPQHF.